This T cell receptor beta chain was recorded in a study of metastatic and nonmetastatic thyroid tumors (dated by TCRdb to the early 2020s). For the wider study: The researchers compared repertoires between peripheral blood samples and tumor or nodule tissue samples from patients with malignant or benign thyroid disease. What the authors observed across the whole study: In both blood and tumor samples, TCR beta diversity was reported to be significantly higher in malignant tumors than in benign nodules.

No treatment had been received by any patient before thyroid surgery. Patient clinical samples collected from about 2011 to 2018 were retrospectively analysed using T-cell receptor beta sequencing. Taken from the germline V gene, the CDR1 and CDR2 loops are KGHDR and SFDVKD. The CDR3 sequence holds 16 residues, the cysteine and phenylalanine included. The entry retains the CDR3 DNA only, 48 bases that are in frame from base 1. V is trimmed back by 4 bases and J by 4 bases, and the junction contains 8 bases that no gene match accounts for. Receptors were amplified or captured by PCR. Data came from an Illumina HiSeq 4000. High-throughput sequencing was used to profile the CDR3 region of the TCR beta-chain in every patient. Turning to the authors' computational methods: The researchers built a classifier to tell apart papillary thyroid cancer patients with distant metastasis, based on CDR3 differences among clinicopathological groups. The Shannon index was used to measure repertoire diversity, and the Morisita-Horn index was used to measure how similar tumor and blood repertoires were. TCRdb reanalyzed the raw reads on its own, using fastp at Q25 for trimming and MiXCR for clone calling, and kept in-frame beta chains. It is TCRdb's table, rather than the study itself, that gives the V and J calls and clone size. Across this sample there are around 30,000 clones, with roughly a tenth seen only once. Of the sample, 16% falls within the top ten clones.

This clone occurred a few times. Its cognate antigen has yet to be identified. There are no base qualities to consult, and no much larger clone falls within one base. The sample consisted of blood. Here the chain combines TRBV24-1 and TRBJ1-1; the central 10 bases match TRBD1. The TCR comes from a female donor with papillary thyroid cancer or a benign thyroid nodule (not recorded which). Some clones in this sample may be carry-over from other donors' samples. The CDR3 here reads CATSDSARDRGTEAFF. The DNA sequence reads TGTGCCACCAGTGACTCAGCCCGGGACAGGGGCACTGAAGCTTTCTTT.